The sequence of this TCR beta chain was determined in a study of regulatory T cells in long-lasting Graves disease. This CDR3 has 16 residues. In germline, CDR1 is DFQATT, CDR2 SNEGSKA (reference sequence). Trimming removed 3 bases at V and 6 bases at J, with 20 bases between. Construction of the TCR beta libraries employed iRepertoire HTBI primers in conjunction with Arm-PCR of CDR3 regions. Using its own MiXCR run on the multiplex PCR reads, TCRdb lists one record per CDR3 protein. The table lists hundreds of thousands of distinct CDR3 sequences, about 16% of them singletons. Documented time point: newly diagnosed GD, antithyroid drugs for less than 3 months. PBMCs were the source of the RNA used for TCR sequencing. This clonotype was found a few times.

This sequence was found in a female donor with Graves disease. This chain connects TRBV20-1 to TRBJ2-2, with a weak D call TRBD2 (5 bases). The material sequenced was peripheral blood mononuclear cells (PBMCs), taken at new diagnosis, from a patient treated with antithyroid drugs. The CDR3 bases are TGCAGTGCTAGGGTTCCCTGGGAGCCGGATCCCGGGGAGCTGTTTTTT. This codes for CSARVPWEPDPGELFF.